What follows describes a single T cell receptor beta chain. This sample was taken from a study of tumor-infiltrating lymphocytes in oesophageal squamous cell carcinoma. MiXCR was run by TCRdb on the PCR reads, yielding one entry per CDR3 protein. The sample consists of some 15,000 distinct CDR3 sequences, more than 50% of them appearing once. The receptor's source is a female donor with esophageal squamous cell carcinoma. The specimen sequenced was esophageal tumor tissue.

This chain's CDR3 is CASSLIGSYEQYF. The DNA of the CDR3 is TGTGCCAGCAGCTTAATCGGGAGCTACGAGCAGTACTTC. The V and J genes are TRBV7-2 and TRBJ2-7, with D perhaps TRBD2 (6 bases). V lost 2 bases and J lost 3, with 8 bases in between. The CDR3 sequence is 13 residues long. Germline V gene lookup returns CDR1 SGHTA and CDR2 FQGNSA.